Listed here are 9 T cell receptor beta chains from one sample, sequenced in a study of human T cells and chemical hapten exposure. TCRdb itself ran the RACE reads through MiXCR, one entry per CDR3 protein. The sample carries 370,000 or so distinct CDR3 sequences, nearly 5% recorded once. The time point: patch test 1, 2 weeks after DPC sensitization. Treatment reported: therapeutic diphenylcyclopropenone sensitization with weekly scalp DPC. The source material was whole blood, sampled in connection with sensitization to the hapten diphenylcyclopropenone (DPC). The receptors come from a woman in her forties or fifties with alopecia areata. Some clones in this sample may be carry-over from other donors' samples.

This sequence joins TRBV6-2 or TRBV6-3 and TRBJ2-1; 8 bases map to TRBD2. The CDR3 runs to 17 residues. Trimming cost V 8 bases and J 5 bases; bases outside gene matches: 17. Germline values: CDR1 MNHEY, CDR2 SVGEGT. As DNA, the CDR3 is TGTGCCAGCGGCCGCCCCAGAAGCGGGAGAAGCAACAATGAGCAGTTCTTC. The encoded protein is CASGRPRSGRSNNEQFF.

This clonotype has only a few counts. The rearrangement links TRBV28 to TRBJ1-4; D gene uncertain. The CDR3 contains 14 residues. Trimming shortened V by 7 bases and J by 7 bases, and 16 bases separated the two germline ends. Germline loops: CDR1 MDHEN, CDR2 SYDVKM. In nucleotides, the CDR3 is TGTGCCAGCAACCTGGGTACCCCACGTGAAAAACTGTTTTTT. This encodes CASNLGTPREKLFF.

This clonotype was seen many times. The CDR3 DNA follows: TGCAGTGCGGAGACTAGCGGGGCGCGACTTAGCACAGATACGCAGTATTTT. This translates into CSAETSGARLSTDTQYF. J is TRBJ2-3 and V is TRBV20-1; 11 bases align to TRBD2. V lost 6 bases, J lost 0 bases, and 11 bases stayed unmatched. This CDR3 is 17 amino acids long. The germline V gene has CDR1 DFQATT and CDR2 SNEGSKA (reference sequence).

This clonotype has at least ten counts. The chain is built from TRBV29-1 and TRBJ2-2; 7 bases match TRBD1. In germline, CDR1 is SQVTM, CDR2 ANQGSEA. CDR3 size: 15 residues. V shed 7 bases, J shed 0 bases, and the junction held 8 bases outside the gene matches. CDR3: CSATSQGPNTGELFF. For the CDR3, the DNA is TGCAGCGCCACCTCACAGGGGCCGAACACCGGGGAGCTGTTTTTT.

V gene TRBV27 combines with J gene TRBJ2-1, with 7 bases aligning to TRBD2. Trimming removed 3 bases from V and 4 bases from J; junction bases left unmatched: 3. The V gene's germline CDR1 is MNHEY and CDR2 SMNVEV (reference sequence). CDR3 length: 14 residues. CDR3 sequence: CASSFGLEYNEQFF. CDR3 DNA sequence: TGTGCCAGCAGTTTTGGACTAGAATACAATGAGCAGTTCTTC.

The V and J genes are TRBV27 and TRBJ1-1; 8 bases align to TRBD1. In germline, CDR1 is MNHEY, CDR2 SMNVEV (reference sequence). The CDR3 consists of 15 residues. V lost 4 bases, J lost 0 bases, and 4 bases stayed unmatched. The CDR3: CASSWAGGLNTEAFF. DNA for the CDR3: TGTGCCAGCAGTTGGGCAGGGGGCTTGAACACTGAAGCTTTCTTT.

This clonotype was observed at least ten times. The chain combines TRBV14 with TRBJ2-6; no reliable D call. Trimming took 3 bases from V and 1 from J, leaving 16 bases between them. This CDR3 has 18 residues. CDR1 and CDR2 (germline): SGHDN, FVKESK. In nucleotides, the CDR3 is TGTGCCAGCAGCCACCCTTACCCCCCACTGTCTGGGGCCAACGTCCTGACTTTC. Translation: CASSHPYPPLSGANVLTF. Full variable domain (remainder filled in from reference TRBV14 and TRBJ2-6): EAGVTQFPSHSVIEKGQTVTLRCDPISGHDNLYWYRRVMGKEIKFLLHFVKESKQDESGMPNNRFLAERTGGTYSTLKVQPAELEDSGVYFCASSHPYPPLSGANVLTFGAGSRLTVL.

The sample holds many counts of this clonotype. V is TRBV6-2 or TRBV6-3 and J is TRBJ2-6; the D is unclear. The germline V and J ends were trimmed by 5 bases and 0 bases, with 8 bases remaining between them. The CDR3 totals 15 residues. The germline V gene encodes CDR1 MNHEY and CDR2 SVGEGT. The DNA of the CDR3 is TGTGCCAGCAGTGCCGCCTTCTCTGGGGCCAACGTCCTGACTTTC. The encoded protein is CASSAAFSGANVLTF.

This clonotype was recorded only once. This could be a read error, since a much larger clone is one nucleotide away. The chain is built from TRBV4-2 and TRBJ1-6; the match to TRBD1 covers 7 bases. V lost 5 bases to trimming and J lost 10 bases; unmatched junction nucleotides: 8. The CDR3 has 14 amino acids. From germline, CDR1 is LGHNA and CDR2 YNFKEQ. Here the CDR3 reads CASSSDREGSPLHF. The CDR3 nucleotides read TGTGCCAGCAGCTCAGACAGGGAAGGATCACCCCTCCACTTT.